This T cell receptor (beta chain) was recovered during a study of blood T cell repertoires in COVID-19. About the study: Both acute and convalescent COVID-19 samples were obtained from the United States, Italy and Spain. In each case, the material was cDNA or gDNA derived from T cells, B-cell-depleted T cells, or PBMCs.

V gave up 0 bases and J gave up 0 bases; unmatched junction bases: 3. Germline CDR1 is SGHRS and CDR2 is YFSETQ. The CDR3 spans 15 residues. The protocol was immunoSEQ multiplex PCR, while the TCRdb copy is restricted to in-frame clones and leaves out a portion. This sample carries 200,000 or so clones, 79% of them seen once, and the ten largest clones take about 18%. This chain links TRBV5-1 with TRBJ2-7; 7 nucleotides align to TRBD1. The clonotype was recovered from a man aged 55-75 years with active or convalescent COVID-19. Sequencing used peripheral blood. The CDR3 protein is CASSLGDRLSYEQYF. The CDR3 DNA sequence: TGCGCCAGCAGCTTGGGGGACAGACTCTCCTACGAGCAGTACTTC.